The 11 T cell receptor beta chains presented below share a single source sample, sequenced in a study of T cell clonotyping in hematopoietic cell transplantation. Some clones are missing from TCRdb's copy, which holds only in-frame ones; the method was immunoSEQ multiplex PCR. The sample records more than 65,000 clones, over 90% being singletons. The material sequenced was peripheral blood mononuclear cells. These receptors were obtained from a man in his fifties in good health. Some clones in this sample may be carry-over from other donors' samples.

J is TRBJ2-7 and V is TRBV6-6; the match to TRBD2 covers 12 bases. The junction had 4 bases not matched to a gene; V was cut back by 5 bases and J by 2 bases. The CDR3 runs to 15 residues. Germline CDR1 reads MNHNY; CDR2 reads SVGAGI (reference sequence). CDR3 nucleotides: TGTGCCAGCAGTACGACTAGCGGGAGCCCCTACGAGCAGTACTTC. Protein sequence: CASSTTSGSPYEQYF.

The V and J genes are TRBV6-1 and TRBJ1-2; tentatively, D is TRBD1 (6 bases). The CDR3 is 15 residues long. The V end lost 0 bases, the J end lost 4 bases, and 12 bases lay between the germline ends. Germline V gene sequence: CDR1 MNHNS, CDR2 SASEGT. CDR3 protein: CASSEAGGQGYGYTF. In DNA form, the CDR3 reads TGTGCCAGCAGTGAAGCGGGGGGCCAGGGCTATGGCTACACCTTC.

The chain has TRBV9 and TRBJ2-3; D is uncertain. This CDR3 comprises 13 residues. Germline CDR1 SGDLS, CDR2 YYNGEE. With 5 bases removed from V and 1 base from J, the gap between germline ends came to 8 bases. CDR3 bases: TGTGCCAGCAGTACCGCTCGCACAGATACGCAGTATTTT. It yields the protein CASSTARTDTQYF.

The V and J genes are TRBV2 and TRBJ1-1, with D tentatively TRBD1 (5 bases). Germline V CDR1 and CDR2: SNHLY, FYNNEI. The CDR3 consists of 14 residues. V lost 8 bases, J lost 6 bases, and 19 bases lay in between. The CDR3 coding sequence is TGTGCCAGCGACGGGCCCCCCGGGGGGTCTGAAGCTTTCTTT. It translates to CASDGPPGGSEAFF.

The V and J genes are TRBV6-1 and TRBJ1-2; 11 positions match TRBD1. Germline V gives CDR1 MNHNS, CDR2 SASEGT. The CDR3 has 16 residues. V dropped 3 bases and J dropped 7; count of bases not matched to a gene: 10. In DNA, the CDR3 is TGTGCCAGCAGTGATTCTTCCAGGACAGGGGGCTTTGGCTACACCTTC. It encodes CASSDSSRTGGFGYTF.

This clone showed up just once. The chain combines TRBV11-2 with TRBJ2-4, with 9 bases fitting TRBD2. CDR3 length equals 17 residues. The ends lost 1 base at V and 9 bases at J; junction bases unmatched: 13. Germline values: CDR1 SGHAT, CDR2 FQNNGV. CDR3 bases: TGTGCCAGCAGCTTAGCGTCGCCGACTAGCGGAGAAAGCATTCAGTACTTC. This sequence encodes CASSLASPTSGESIQYF.

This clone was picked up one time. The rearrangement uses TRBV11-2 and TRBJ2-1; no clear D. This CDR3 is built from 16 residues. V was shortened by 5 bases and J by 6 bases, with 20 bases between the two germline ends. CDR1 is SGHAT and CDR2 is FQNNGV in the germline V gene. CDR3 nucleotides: TGTGCCAGCAGCAAGGTACTCGGTGACGATTTCAATGAGCAGTTCTTC. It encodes CASSKVLGDDFNEQFF.

The CDR3 coding sequence is TGCAGCCCCCGGGGGGATGGTGGCTACACCTTC. This encodes CSPRGDGGYTF. The chain joins TRBV20-1 to TRBJ1-2; a weak D match, TRBD1 (5 bases). Germline V lookup: CDR1 DFQATT, CDR2 SNEGSKA (reference sequence). The CDR3 is made up of 11 amino acids.

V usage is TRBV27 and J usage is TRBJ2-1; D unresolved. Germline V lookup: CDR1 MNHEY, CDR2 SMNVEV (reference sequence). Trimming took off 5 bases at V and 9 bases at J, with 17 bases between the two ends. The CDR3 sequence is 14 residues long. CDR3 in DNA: TGTGCCAGCAGTCACCGGCCCGACTTAGGTGAGCAGTTCTTC. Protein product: CASSHRPDLGEQFF.

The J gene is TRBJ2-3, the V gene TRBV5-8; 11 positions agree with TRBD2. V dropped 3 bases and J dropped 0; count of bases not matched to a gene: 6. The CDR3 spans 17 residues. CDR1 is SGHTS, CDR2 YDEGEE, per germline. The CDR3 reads CASSWSRLAGSTDTQYF. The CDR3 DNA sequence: TGTGCCAGCAGCTGGTCACGACTAGCGGGAAGCACAGATACGCAGTATTTT.

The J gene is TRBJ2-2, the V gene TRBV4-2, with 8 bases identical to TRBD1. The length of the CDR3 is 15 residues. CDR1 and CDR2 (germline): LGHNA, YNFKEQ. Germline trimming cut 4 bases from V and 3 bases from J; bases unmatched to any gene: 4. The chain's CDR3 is CASSRGQGDTGELFF. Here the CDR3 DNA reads TGTGCCAGCAGCCGCGGACAGGGCGACACCGGGGAGCTGTTTTTT.